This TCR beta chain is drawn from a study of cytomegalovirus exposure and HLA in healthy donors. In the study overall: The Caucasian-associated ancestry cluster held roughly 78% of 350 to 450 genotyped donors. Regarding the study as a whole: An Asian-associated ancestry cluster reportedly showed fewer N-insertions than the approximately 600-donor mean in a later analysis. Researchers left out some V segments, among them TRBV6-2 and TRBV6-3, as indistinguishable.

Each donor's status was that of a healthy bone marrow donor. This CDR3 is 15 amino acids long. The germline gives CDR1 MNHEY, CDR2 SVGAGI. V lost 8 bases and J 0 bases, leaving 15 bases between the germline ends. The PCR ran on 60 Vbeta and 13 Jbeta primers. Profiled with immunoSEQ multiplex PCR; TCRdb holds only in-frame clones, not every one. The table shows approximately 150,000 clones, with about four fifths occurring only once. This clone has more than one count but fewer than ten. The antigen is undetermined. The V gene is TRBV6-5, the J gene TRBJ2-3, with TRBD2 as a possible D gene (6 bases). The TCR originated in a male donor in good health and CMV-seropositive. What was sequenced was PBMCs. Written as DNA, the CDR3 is TGTGCCAGCGGGACGGGGGACGATAGCACAGATACGCAGTATTTT. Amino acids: CASGTGDDSTDTQYF.